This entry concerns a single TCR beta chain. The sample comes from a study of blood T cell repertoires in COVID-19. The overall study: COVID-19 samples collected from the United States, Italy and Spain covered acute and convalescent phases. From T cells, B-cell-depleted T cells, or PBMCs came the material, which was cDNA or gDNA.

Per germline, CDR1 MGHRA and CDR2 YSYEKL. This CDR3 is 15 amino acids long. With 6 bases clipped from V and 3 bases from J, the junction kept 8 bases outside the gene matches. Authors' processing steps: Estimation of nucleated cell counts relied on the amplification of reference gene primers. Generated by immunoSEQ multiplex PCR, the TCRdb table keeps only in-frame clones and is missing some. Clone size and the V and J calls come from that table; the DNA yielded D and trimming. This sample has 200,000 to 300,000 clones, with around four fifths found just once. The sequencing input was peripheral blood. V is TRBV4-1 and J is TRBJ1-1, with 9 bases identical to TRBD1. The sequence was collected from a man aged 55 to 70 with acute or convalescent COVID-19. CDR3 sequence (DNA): TGCGCCAGCAGGTCACAGGGGGCATCCCACACTGAAGCTTTCTTT. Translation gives CASRSQGASHTEAFF.